Following are 21 T cell receptor beta chains from one sample sequenced in a study of CD8+ T cells in alopecia areata. Extracted RNA was reverse transcribed into cDNA, the sequencing template. Clones were read by immunoSEQ multiplex PCR, and TCRdb kept only the in-frame ones, dropping some. Of about 37,000 clones in the sample, 45% to 55% are singletons; the top ten hold approximately 2%. Across roughly five patients, CD4+ cells underwent sorting into CD25+CD127- cells. Specimen: CD4+ Tregs sorted from blood. The receptors stem from a human donor with alopecia areata.

This clone was observed a few times. The CDR3 reads CASSFNYEQYF. The CDR3 nucleotides are TGTGCCAGCAGCTTTAACTACGAGCAGTACTTC. V gene TRBV7-8 combines with J gene TRBJ2-7; D is unresolved. Germline CDR1 and CDR2: SGHVS and FQNEAQ. This CDR3 comprises 11 residues. Trimming pared 3 bases from V and 3 bases from J, leaving 3 bases between.

This clone was detected only a few times. The chain uses TRBV9 and TRBJ2-5; 15 nucleotides line up with TRBD2. The CDR3 has 20 amino acids. Per the germline V gene, CDR1 is SGDLS and CDR2 is YYNGEE. With 2 bases clipped from V and 2 bases from J, the junction kept 13 bases outside the gene matches. The CDR3 DNA follows: TGTGCCAGCAGCGTCGCCGGACTAGCGGGAGGGCCTCGATGGCAAGAGACCCAGTACTTC. This sequence encodes CASSVAGLAGGPRWQETQYF.

This clone was counted between two and nine times. The chain employs TRBV29-1 and TRBJ1-2; D not resolved. Germline V gene sequence: CDR1 SQVTM, CDR2 ANQGSEA. Trimming cost V 3 bases and J 11 bases, with 19 bases left between them. The CDR3 runs to 13 residues. CDR3 coding DNA: TGCAGCGTTGAGGCTGGCCTTACGATAAGATACACCTTC. This encodes CSVEAGLTIRYTF.

The chain recombines TRBV11-3 with TRBJ2-5; D is unresolved. This CDR3 comprises 12 residues. Germline loops: CDR1 SGHNT, CDR2 YENEEA. V was trimmed by 4 bases and J by 3 bases, leaving 6 bases between them. The CDR3 DNA follows: TGTGCCAGCAGCTCAACCGAAGAGACCCAGTACTTC. It translates to CASSSTEETQYF.

The chain has TRBV28 and TRBJ2-7, with D possibly being TRBD1 or TRBD2 (6 bases each). The germline CDR1 and CDR2 sequences are MDHEN and SYDVKM. This CDR3 spans 17 amino acids. With 6 bases removed from V and 2 bases from J, the gap between germline ends came to 23 bases. The CDR3 spells CASSLSSGVAGAYEQYF. The CDR3 DNA reads TGTGCCAGCAGCCTCAGTTCGGGGGTGGCAGGGGCCTACGAGCAGTACTTC.

The J gene is TRBJ1-3, the V gene TRBV9; tentatively, D is TRBD1 (6 bases). The CDR3 has 16 residues. Trimming left V 3 bases short and J 0 bases short, with 13 bases between. The germline V gene has CDR1 SGDLS and CDR2 YYNGEE. CDR3 sequence (DNA): TGTGCCAGCAGCGGCCGACAGGAGGGCTCTGGAAACACCATATATTTT. Translation gives CASSGRQEGSGNTIYF.

The chain couples TRBV29-1 to TRBJ2-5; D gene ambiguous. The V end lost 3 bases, the J end lost 5 bases, and 10 bases lay between the germline ends. CDR1 and CDR2 from the germline V gene are SQVTM and ANQGSEA. The CDR3 covers 12 residues. CDR3 protein: CSVEYLGETQYF. DNA of the CDR3: TGCAGCGTTGAGTACCTTGGGGAGACCCAGTACTTC.

This chain joins TRBV2 and TRBJ2-6; D is tentatively TRBD1 or TRBD2 (5 bases each). V was shortened by 4 bases and J by 2 bases, with 12 bases between the two germline ends. This CDR3 is 16 amino acids long. Germline CDR1 reads SNHLY; CDR2 reads FYNNEI. In DNA form, the CDR3 reads TGTGCCAGCAGTGGGGGACCATTAGCTGGGGCCAACGTCCTGACTTTC. Its translation: CASSGGPLAGANVLTF.

The V gene is TRBV7-2, the J gene TRBJ1-2; D possibly corresponds to TRBD1 (5 bases). The V end was cut by 6 bases, the J end by 0 bases, with 14 bases between. Germline CDR1 SGHTA, CDR2 FQGNSA. The CDR3 totals 15 residues. For the CDR3, the DNA is TGTGCCAGCAGAGACCGTGGGGCATCTAACTATGGCTACACCTTC. As protein: CASRDRGASNYGYTF.

This chain uses TRBV6-5 with TRBJ2-1; 11 positions match TRBD2. Germline loops: CDR1 MNHEY, CDR2 SVGAGI. Losses at the gene ends were 4 bases for V and 2 bases for J; bases not matched to a gene: 4. The CDR3 extends over 16 amino acids. The CDR3 reads CASSSGTSGPYNEQFF. For the CDR3, the DNA is TGTGCCAGCAGTTCCGGGACTAGCGGACCCTACAATGAGCAGTTCTTC.

The chain couples TRBV4-2 to TRBJ2-5; possible D gene TRBD1, 6 bases. The V gene's germline CDR1 is LGHNA and CDR2 YNFKEQ. With 0 bases removed from V and 2 bases from J, the gap between germline ends came to 19 bases. The CDR3 is 18 amino acids. The CDR3 protein is CASSQEWGVGALQETQYF. The CDR3 nucleotides are TGTGCCAGCAGCCAAGAATGGGGAGTGGGGGCTCTACAAGAGACCCAGTACTTC.

This clone showed up just a few times. This sequence joins TRBV7-2 and TRBJ2-3; D is perhaps TRBD2 (6 bases). This CDR3 region has 13 residues. The germline CDR1 and CDR2 sequences are SGHTA and FQGNSA. CDR3 nucleotides: TGTGCGGCGAGGCGGGGAGGCGCAGATACGCAGTATTTT. This sequence encodes CAARRGGADTQYF.

The rearrangement joins TRBV7-2 to TRBJ2-5, with D possibly matching TRBD2 (6 bases). V dropped 5 bases and J dropped 5 bases, with 15 bases sitting between them. CDR1 is SGHTA, CDR2 FQGNSA, per germline. The CDR3 is made up of 14 amino acids. CDR3 bases: TGTGCCAGCAGCCGACGACTAGAATCGGAGACCCAGTACTTC. This gives the protein CASSRRLESETQYF. Together with reference TRBV7-2 and TRBJ2-5, the CDR3 gives the full variable domain: GAGVSQSPSNKVTEKGKDVELRCDPISGHTALYWYRQSLGQGLEFLIYFQGNSAPDKSGLPSDRFSAERTGGSVSTLTIQRTQQEDSAVYLCASSRRLESETQYFGPGTRLLVL.

This chain connects TRBV5-1 to TRBJ2-3; D may be TRBD1 (6 bases). V was trimmed by 7 bases and J by 0 bases, leaving 12 bases between them. From germline, CDR1 is SGHRS and CDR2 YFSETQ. The CDR3 has 14 amino acids. The CDR3 loop is CASETGSSTDTQYF. The CDR3, as DNA: TGCGCCAGCGAGACAGGTTCTAGCACAGATACGCAGTATTTT.

The chain has TRBV18 and TRBJ2-1; 8 bases match TRBD2. J was trimmed by 0 bases and V by 2 bases; bases with no gene match: 3. Germline loops: CDR1 KGHSH, CDR2 LQKENI. This CDR3 is 16 amino acids long. The CDR3 reads CASSPTGGISYNEQFF. The CDR3 bases are TGTGCCAGCTCACCAACGGGGGGGATCTCCTACAATGAGCAGTTCTTC. Together with reference TRBV18 and TRBJ2-1, the CDR3 gives the full variable domain: NAGVMQNPRHLVRRRGQEARLRCSPMKGHSHVYWYRQLPEEGLKFMVYLQKENIIDESGMPKERFSAEFPKEGPSILRIQQVVRGDSAAYFCASSPTGGISYNEQFFGPGTRLTVL.

This clone appeared a single time. The V and J genes are TRBV27 and TRBJ1-5; 8 positions agree with TRBD1. V lost 6 bases to trimming and J lost 3 bases; unmatched junction nucleotides: 4. This CDR3 region has 14 residues. Germline CDR1 and CDR2: MNHEY and SMNVEV (reference sequence). The CDR3 is CASRSGGNNQPQHF. In nucleotides, the CDR3 is TGTGCCAGCAGGTCAGGGGGCAACAATCAGCCCCAGCATTTT.

The sample holds a few counts of this clone. This rearrangement joins TRBV5-1 to TRBJ1-2, with 8 positions matching TRBD1. CDR1 SGHRS and CDR2 YFSETQ come from the germline V gene. This CDR3 contains 13 residues. Unmatched junction bases numbered 1, after V lost 3 bases and J lost 3 bases. The CDR3 DNA reads as TGCGCCAGCAGCTCGACAGGGGACTATGGCTACACCTTC. This encodes CASSSTGDYGYTF.

V gene TRBV28 combines with J gene TRBJ1-5, with D maybe TRBD1 (6 bases). Germline V CDR1 and CDR2: MDHEN, SYDVKM. The CDR3 has 14 amino acids. The V end lost 7 bases, the J end lost 7 bases, and 17 bases lay between the germline ends. CDR3: CASTRDTSGQPQHF. In DNA form, the CDR3 reads TGTGCCAGCACAAGGGACACCTCAGGGCAGCCCCAGCATTTT.

The V and J genes are TRBV7-9 and TRBJ1-2, with a possible D match to TRBD1 (5 bases). This CDR3 is 13 amino acids long. V gave up 1 base and J gave up 8 bases, with 11 bases separating them. CDR1 and CDR2 from the germline V gene are SEHNR and FQNEAQ (reference sequence). CDR3 sequence reads: CASSLVNRMGYTF. CDR3 DNA: TGTGCCAGCAGCTTAGTCAACAGGATGGGCTACACCTTC.

This clone was observed a single time. V usage is TRBV27 and J usage is TRBJ1-2; no firm D call. The CDR3 covers 15 residues. The germline gives CDR1 MNHEY, CDR2 SMNVEV (reference sequence). The V end lost 0 bases, the J end lost 4 bases, and 12 bases lay between the germline ends. The CDR3 coding sequence is TGTGCCAGCAGTTTATCGAGCCCAGGCCCCTATGGCTACACCTTC. Translating it yields CASSLSSPGPYGYTF.

This clone showed up just a few times. The germline gene is not matched at one end of the junction; a read error may be the cause. V usage is TRBV4-1 and J usage is TRBJ2-5; 9 nucleotides agree with TRBD2. There are 16 residues in the CDR3. Germline lookup yields CDR1 MGHRA and CDR2 YSYEKL. CDR3 DNA: TGTGCCAGCAGCCAAGATGGTAGCGGGAGTGTTGGGACCCAGTACTTC. Translation gives CASSQDGSGSVGTQYF.